This TCR beta chain was obtained from a study of cytomegalovirus exposure and HLA in healthy donors. Primers included in the PCR were 60 Vbeta and 13 Jbeta primers. TCRdb's table, derived via immunoSEQ multiplex PCR, lists solely in-frame clones and lacks some. The data show 130,000 or so clones, approximately 71% seen once. On this clone itself: Antigen unknown.

Study results and caveats: A few CMV-associated chains were confirmed in vitro to be specific for CMV antigens. It was 164 TCR beta chains that were listed as cytomegalovirus-associated. TRBV6-2, TRBV6-3 and some other V segments were unresolvable in 87-base-pair reads.

Germline V lookup: CDR1 MNHNS, CDR2 SASEGT. Trimming shortened V by 3 bases and J by 5 bases, and 7 bases separated the two germline ends. The CDR3 contains 12 residues. The chain joins TRBV6-1 to TRBJ1-2; tentative D call: TRBD1 (5 bases). The TCR was taken from an older woman in good health and CMV-seronegative. Sequencing was performed on PBMCs. The CDR3: CASSDRQYGYTF. The CDR3 DNA is TGTGCCAGCAGTGATCGACAGTATGGCTACACCTTC.